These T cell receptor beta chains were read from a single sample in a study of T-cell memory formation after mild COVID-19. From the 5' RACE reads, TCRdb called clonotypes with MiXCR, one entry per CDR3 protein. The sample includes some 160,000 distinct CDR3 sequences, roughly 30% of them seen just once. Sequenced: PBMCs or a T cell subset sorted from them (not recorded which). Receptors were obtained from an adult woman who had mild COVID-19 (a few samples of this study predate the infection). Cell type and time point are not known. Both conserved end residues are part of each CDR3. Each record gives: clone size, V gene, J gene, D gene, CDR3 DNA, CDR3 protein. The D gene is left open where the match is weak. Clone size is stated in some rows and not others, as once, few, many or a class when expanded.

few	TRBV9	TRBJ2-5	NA	TGTGCCAGCAGCGTAGTGGGATCAATCCTAGAGACCCAGTACTTC	CASSVVGSILETQYF
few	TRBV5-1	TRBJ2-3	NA	TGCGCCAGCAGCTTGGGCCAGAGAGAGAGCACAGATACGCAGTATTTT	CASSLGQRESTDTQYF
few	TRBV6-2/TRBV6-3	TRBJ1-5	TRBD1	TGTGCCAGCAGTTTTACAGGGGGCGGTCAGCCCCAGCATTTT	CASSFTGGGQPQHF
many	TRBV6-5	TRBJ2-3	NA	TGTGCCAGCAGTTACCCCCGGAGCGGCGCAGATACGCAGTATTTT	CASSYPRSGADTQYF
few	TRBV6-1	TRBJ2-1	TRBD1	TGTGCCAGCAGTACCCGACAGGGGGCCTACAATGAGCAGTTCTTC	CASSTRQGAYNEQFF
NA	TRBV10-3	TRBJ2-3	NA	TGTGCCATCAACGGGGGACCCAGCACAGATACGCAGTATTTT	CAINGGPSTDTQYF
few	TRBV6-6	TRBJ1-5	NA	TGTGCCAGCAGGGAAAGCCTAAATAGCAATCAGCCCCAGCATTTT	CASRESLNSNQPQHF
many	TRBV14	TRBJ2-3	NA	TGTGCCAGCAGCCAAGAACTGGGGTACACAGATACGCAGTATTTT	CASSQELGYTDTQYF
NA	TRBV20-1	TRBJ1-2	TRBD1	TGCAGTGCTAGGCAACAGGGGGCGTCCGGCTACACCTTC	CSARQQGASGYTF
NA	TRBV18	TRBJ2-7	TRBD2	TGTGCCAGCTCACCACGTGGGACTAGCGTATACGAGCAGTACTTC	CASSPRGTSVYEQYF
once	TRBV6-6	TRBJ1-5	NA	TGTGCCAGCAGTTACTTTCGGGCCGAAAGGGAGCCCCAGCATTTT	CASSYFRAEREPQHF
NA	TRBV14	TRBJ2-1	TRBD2	TGTGCCAGCAGCAAAGGGACTAGCGGAAGAGAGCAGTTCTTC	CASSKGTSGREQFF
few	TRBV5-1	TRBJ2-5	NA	TGCGCCAGCAGCTTGGAACCGGGGGGCATGAGGGAGACCCAGTACTTC	CASSLEPGGMRETQYF
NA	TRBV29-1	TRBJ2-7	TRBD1	TGCAGCGCCGAAACGACAGGGAACTACGAGCAGTACTTC	CSAETTGNYEQYF
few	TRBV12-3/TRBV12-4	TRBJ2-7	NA	TGTGCCAGCAGTTTATCGTCAGGGGCAAGCGAGCAGTACTTC	CASSLSSGASEQYF
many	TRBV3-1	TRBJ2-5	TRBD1	TGTGCCAGCAGCCAGCCAGGGGGCGTACTCCGAGCCGTCGGGGAGACCCAGTACTTC	CASSQPGGVLRAVGETQYF
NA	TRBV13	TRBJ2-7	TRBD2	TGTGCCAGCAGCTTTTTACTAGCGGTGTACGAGCAGTACTTC	CASSFLLAVYEQYF
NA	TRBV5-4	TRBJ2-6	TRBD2	TGTGCCAGCAGCGGGACTAGCGGGAGATCTGGGGCCAACGTCCTGAATTTC	CASSGTSGRSGANVLNF
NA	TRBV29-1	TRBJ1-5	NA	TGCAGCGTTGTCATACAGGGAGGGAATCAGCCCCAGCATTTT	CSVVIQGGNQPQHF
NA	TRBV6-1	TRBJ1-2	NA	TGTGCCAGCAGTGAAGCTGCGGCTAGGTGGTATGGCTACACCTTC	CASSEAAARWYGYTF
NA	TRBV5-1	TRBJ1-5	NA	TGCGCCAGCAGCCTCGACGGATATAGCAATCAGCCCCAGCATTTT	CASSLDGYSNQPQHF
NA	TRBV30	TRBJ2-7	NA	TGTGCCTGGAGCCCCCCAGGGCCCTACGAGCAGTACTTC	CAWSPPGPYEQYF
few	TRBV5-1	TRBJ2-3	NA	TGCGCCAGCAGCTTAACGACTAGTCCCAGCACAGATACGCAGTATTTT	CASSLTTSPSTDTQYF
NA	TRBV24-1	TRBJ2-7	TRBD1	TGTGCCACCAGTGATTCGGTTTACAGGGGGTATACCTACGAGCAGTACTTC	CATSDSVYRGYTYEQYF
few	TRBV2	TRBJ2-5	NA	TGTGCCAGCAGTGTGCTGGAAGGGAGCCAAGAGACCCAGTACTTC	CASSVLEGSQETQYF
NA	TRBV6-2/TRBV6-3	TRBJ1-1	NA	TGTGCCAGAAACACTGAAGCTTTCTTT	CARNTEAFF
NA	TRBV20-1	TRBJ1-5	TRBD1	TGCAGTGCTAAATCGGACAGGCCGCATTTT	CSAKSDRPHF
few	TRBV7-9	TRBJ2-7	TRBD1	TGTGCCAGCAGCTTACAGGGACAGGGGGCCCACGAGCAGTACTTC	CASSLQGQGAHEQYF
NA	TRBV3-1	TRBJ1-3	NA	TGTGCCAGCAGCCCCAGCCGCCGCGACTCTGGAAACACCATATATTTT	CASSPSRRDSGNTIYF
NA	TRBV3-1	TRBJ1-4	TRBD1	TGTGCCAGCAGCCAAGTCGGGACAGGGGATAATGAAAAACTGTTTTTT	CASSQVGTGDNEKLFF
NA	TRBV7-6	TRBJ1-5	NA	TGTGCCAGCAGCTTAGCTCAGGATAGCAATCAGCCCCAGCATTTT	CASSLAQDSNQPQHF
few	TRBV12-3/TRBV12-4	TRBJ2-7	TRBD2	TGTGCCAGCAGTCTCCGAACTAGACTAGCGGGAGGCCCCCGGGGGAACGAGCAGTACTTC	CASSLRTRLAGGPRGNEQYF
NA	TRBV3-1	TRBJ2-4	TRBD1	TGTGCCAGCAGCCCCAGGGGGCTGGGAAACATTCAGTACTTC	CASSPRGLGNIQYF
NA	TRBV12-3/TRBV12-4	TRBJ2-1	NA	TGTGCCAGCAGCGGACAGCTCTACAATGAGCAGTTCTTC	CASSGQLYNEQFF
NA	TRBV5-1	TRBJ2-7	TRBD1	TGCGCCAGCAGCATAGCTGACAGGGGTCCCGTCTACGAGCAGTACTTC	CASSIADRGPVYEQYF
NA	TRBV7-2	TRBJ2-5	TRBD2	TGTGCCAGCAGCTTAAATTCGGGAGCGGGAATGGAGACCCAGTACTTC	CASSLNSGAGMETQYF
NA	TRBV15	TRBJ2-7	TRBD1	TGTGCCACCAGCAGCCCCCGACAGGGAGCCTACGAGCAGTACTTC	CATSSPRQGAYEQYF
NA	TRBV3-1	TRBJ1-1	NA	TGTGCCAGCAGCCAAGATGGCAGGGTCACTGAAGCTTTCTTT	CASSQDGRVTEAFF
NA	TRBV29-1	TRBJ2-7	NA	TGCAGCGTTGGGCGGACTGCCTACGAGCAGTACTTC	CSVGRTAYEQYF
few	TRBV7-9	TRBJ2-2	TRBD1	TGTGCCAGCAGACTTGGACAGGTATCGAACACCGGGGAGCTGTTTTTT	CASRLGQVSNTGELFF
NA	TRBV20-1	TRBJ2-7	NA	TGCAGTGCTACGACCTATTACGAGCAGTACTTC	CSATTYYEQYF
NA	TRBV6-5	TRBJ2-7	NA	TGTGCCAGCAGAGTCAGCGGTACCTACGAGCAGTACTTC	CASRVSGTYEQYF
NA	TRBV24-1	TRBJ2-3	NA	TGTGCCACCAGTGACCATAAGGACAGCACAGATACGCAGTATTTT	CATSDHKDSTDTQYF
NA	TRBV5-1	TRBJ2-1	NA	TGCGCCAGCAGACGTCAGGGAATGGGAAATGAGCAGTTCTTC	CASRRQGMGNEQFF
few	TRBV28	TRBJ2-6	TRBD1	TGTGCCAGCAGGACAGGGGGGTCTGGGGCCAACGTCCTGACTTTC	CASRTGGSGANVLTF